This entry concerns a single TCR beta chain. This may come from a read error, since a much larger clone is one base off. The same CDR3 also results from other DNA sequences found in this sample. Germline CDR1 is LGHNA and CDR2 is YNFKEQ. There are 17 residues in the CDR3. Profiled with immunoSEQ multiplex PCR; TCRdb holds only in-frame clones, not every one. Here the sample spans 450,000 to 500,000 clones, about 78% being singletons. This entry belongs to a study of shared clonotypes between healthy human individuals. Sequencing was carried out using PBMCs. The receptor's source is a woman between 40 and 55 years old in good health. Some clones in this sample may be carry-over from other donors' samples. The chain couples TRBV4-2 to TRBJ2-7; 12 bases are shared with TRBD2. CDR3 in DNA: TGTGCCAGCAGCCAAGAAGGACTAGCGGGAAGGTCCTATGAGCAGTACTTC. Protein product: CASSQEGLAGRSYEQYF.